The next 5 T cell receptor beta chains were all read from a single sample in a study of cytomegalovirus exposure and HLA in healthy donors. The PCR was carried out with 60 Vbeta primers and 13 Jbeta primers. Only in-frame clones appear in the TCRdb table, and some are missing; sequencing was by immunoSEQ multiplex PCR. The sample has about 200,000 clones, and its top ten clones hold about 1%. What was sequenced was PBMCs. All receptors derive from a girl between 2 and 10 years old in good health and CMV-seropositive.

J is TRBJ1-5 and V is TRBV6-5; unclear D gene. The germline V gene has CDR1 MNHEY and CDR2 SVGAGI. Trimming removed 2 bases from V and 4 bases from J, with 12 bases in between. The CDR3 is 15 residues long. The CDR3 DNA follows: TGTGCCAGCAGTTACATCGGGTTATGGAATCAGCCCCAGCATTTT. This translates into CASSYIGLWNQPQHF.

This sequence joins TRBV27 and TRBJ1-5, with 8 bases lining up with TRBD1. The CDR3 sequence is 15 residues long. Germline CDR1 and CDR2: MNHEY and SMNVEV (reference sequence). With V trimmed by 3 bases and J by 6 bases, 7 bases remained unmatched. The CDR3 DNA sequence: TGTGCCAGCAGTTTTTCGCAGGGGGCAGGTCAGCCCCAGCATTTT. It translates to CASSFSQGAGQPQHF.

As for this clone: Sequence at one end of the junction differs from germline and may be a read error. The chain links TRBV4-1 to TRBJ2-1; D is ambiguous. CDR1 and CDR2 from the germline V gene are MGHRA and YSYEKL. This CDR3 region has 12 residues. This CDR3 is CASSPRPNEQLF. In DNA form, the CDR3 reads TGCGCCAGCAGCCCGCGGCCCAATGAGCAGCTCTTC.

This chain joins TRBV27 and TRBJ2-1; 9 bases are a match to TRBD1. Germline V lookup: CDR1 MNHEY, CDR2 SMNVEV (reference sequence). J was trimmed by 3 bases and V by 6 bases; bases with no gene match: 3. The length of the CDR3 is 14 residues. CDR3 loop: CASRTGGFYNEQFF. In DNA, the CDR3 is TGTGCCAGCAGGACAGGGGGATTCTACAATGAGCAGTTCTTC.

The chain couples TRBV5-8 to TRBJ1-4; D call uncertain. V was pared by 2 bases and J by 8 bases, with 4 bases between. The CDR3 has 11 residues. Germline V gives CDR1 SGHTS, CDR2 YDEGEE. This chain's CDR3 is CASSFREKLFF. The CDR3 nucleotides read TGTGCCAGCAGCTTCCGGGAAAAACTGTTTTTT.